This T cell receptor (beta chain) is drawn from a study of HIV-infected patients and healthy controls. This clonotype was counted at least ten times. Using its own MiXCR run on the 5' RACE reads, TCRdb lists one record per CDR3 protein. Of 18,000 or so distinct CDR3 sequences listed, roughly 19% are singletons. Germline loops: CDR1 SQVTM, CDR2 ANQGSEA. The CDR3 covers 13 residues. Trimming left V 4 bases short and J 2 bases short, with 9 bases between. Input material: CD8+ T cells from blood. This sequence originates from a human donor in good health. The rearrangement links TRBV29-1 to TRBJ2-4; D unresolved. CDR3 sequence reads: CSVVLPTKNIQYF. DNA for the CDR3: TGCAGCGTTGTTTTGCCAACCAAAAACATTCAGTACTTC.